This TCR beta chain is from a study of T cells in tuberculosis. Time point defined: new active TB diagnosis, blood taken before or within 7 days of starting treatment. Sequenced by immunoSEQ multiplex PCR; TCRdb stores in-frame clones only, minus some. Here the sample spans 5,000 to 5,500 clones, roughly 97% being singletons. J lost 3 bases, V lost 7 bases, and 2 bases had no gene match. This CDR3 region has 13 residues. Germline V gene lookup returns CDR1 SNHLY and CDR2 FYNNEI. The sequencing used PBMCs, collected at tuberculosis diagnosis. This sequence originates from an adult with tuberculosis. This chain connects TRBV2 to TRBJ2-3; 9 nucleotides align to TRBD2. The CDR3 is CASMAGGTDTQYF. The CDR3 coding sequence is TGTGCCAGCATGGCGGGGGGGACAGATACGCAGTATTTT.